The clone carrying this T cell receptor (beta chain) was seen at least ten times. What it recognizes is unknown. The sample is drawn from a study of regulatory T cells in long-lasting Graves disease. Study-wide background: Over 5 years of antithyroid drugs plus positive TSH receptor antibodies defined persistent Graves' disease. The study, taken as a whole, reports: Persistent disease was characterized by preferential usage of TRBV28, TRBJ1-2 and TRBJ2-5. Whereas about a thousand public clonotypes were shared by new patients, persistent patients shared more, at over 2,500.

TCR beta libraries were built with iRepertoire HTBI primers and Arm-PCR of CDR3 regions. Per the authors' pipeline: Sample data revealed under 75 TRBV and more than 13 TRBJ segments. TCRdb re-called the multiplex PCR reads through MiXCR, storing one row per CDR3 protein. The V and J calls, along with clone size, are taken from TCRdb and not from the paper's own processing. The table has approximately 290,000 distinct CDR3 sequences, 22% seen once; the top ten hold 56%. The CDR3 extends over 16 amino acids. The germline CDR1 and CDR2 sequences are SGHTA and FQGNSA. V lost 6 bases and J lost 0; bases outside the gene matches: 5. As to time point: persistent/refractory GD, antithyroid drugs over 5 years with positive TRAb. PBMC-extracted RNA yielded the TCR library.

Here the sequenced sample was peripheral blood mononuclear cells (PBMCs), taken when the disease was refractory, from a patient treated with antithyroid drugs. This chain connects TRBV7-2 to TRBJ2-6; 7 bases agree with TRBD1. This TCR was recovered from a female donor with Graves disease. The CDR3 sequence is CASSADRSSGANVLTF. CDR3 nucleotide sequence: TGTGCCAGCAGTGCGGACAGGAGCTCTGGGGCCAACGTCCTGACTTTC.